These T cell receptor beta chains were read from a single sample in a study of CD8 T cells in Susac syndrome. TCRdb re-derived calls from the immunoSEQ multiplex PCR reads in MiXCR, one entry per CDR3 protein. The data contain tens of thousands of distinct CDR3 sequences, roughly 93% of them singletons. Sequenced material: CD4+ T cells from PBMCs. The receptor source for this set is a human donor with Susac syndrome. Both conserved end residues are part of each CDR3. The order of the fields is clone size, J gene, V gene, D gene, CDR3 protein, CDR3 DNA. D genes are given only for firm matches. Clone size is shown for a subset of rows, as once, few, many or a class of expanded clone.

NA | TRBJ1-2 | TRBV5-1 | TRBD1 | CASSFGQGKVYYGYTF | TGCGCCAGCAGCTTTGGACAGGGAAAAGTATACTATGGCTACACCTTC
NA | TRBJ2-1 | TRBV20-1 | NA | CSASPVRWIEGDTYNEQFF | TGCAGTGCTTCCCCAGTCCGCTGGATCGAGGGGGATACCTACAATGAGCAGTTCTTC
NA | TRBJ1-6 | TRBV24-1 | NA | CATSPGYNSPLHF | TGTGCCACCAGCCCAGGCTATAATTCACCCCTCCACTTT
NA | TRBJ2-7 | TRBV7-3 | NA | CASSFSLDGEQYF | TGTGCCAGCAGCTTTTCTCTTGATGGCGAGCAGTACTTC
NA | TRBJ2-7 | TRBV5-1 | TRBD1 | CASSPRQGPGSEQYF | TGCGCCAGCAGCCCGCGACAGGGCCCAGGGTCGGAGCAGTACTTC
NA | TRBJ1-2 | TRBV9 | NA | CASSVETEDRYGYTF | TGTGCCAGCAGCGTAGAGACAGAGGATCGATATGGCTACACCTTC
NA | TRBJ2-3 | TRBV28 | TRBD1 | CASSKGQPTDTQYF | TGTGCCAGCAGTAAGGGACAGCCCACAGATACGCAGTATTTT
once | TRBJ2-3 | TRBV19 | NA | CASTPDIPNTDTQYF | TGTGCCAGTACTCCGGACATTCCCAACACAGATACGCAGTATTTT
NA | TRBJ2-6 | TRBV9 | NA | CASHWGASGANVLTF | TGTGCCAGCCACTGGGGAGCCTCTGGGGCCAACGTCCTGACTTTC
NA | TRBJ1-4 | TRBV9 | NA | CASSANTGGSEKLFF | TGTGCCAGCAGCGCCAATACCGGAGGGTCTGAAAAACTGTTTTTT
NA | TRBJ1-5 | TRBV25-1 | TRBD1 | CASSEAGGTQPQHF | TGTGCCAGCAGTGAGGCAGGGGGCACTCAGCCCCAGCATTTT
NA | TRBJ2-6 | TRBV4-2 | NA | CASSVRLQSRANVLTF | TGTGCCAGCAGCGTGAGGTTACAAAGTCGGGCCAACGTCCTGACTTTC
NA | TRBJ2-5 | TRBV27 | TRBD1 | CASSFYNPQGRETQYF | TGTGCCAGCAGTTTCTACAACCCACAGGGGAGAGAGACCCAGTACTTC
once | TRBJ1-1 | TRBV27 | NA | CASSFKDTYTEAFF | TGTGCCAGCAGTTTTAAGGACACCTACACTGAAGCTTTCTTT
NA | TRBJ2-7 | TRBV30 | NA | CAWSVPSSYEQYF | TGTGCCTGGAGTGTCCCCAGCTCCTACGAGCAGTACTTC
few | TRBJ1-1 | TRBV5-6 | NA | CASRHFLGTEAFF | TGTGCCAGCCGACACTTTCTGGGAACTGAAGCTTTCTTT
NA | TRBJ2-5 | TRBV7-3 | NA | CASSLTGRGTQYF | TGTGCCAGCAGCTTAACGGGCAGGGGAACCCAGTACTTC
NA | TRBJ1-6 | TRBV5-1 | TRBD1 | CASSQWDSSSYNSPLHF | TGCGCCAGCAGCCAATGGGACAGTAGCTCCTATAATTCACCCCTCCACTTT
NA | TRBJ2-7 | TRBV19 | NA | CASSIAGRGNAYEQYF | TGTGCCAGTAGTATAGCGGGCAGGGGAAACGCCTACGAGCAGTACTTC
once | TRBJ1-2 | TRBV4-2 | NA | CASSHERGSYTF | TGTGCCAGCAGCCACGAGCGGGGGAGCTACACCTTC
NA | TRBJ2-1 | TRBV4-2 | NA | CASSQDLLRDTLYNEQFF | TGTGCCAGCAGCCAAGATTTACTTCGGGACACCTTGTACAATGAGCAGTTCTTC
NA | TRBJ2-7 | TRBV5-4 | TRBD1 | CASSGAVGRGIPGEQYF | TGTGCCAGCAGCGGGGCGGTCGGCAGGGGGATTCCAGGGGAGCAGTACTTC
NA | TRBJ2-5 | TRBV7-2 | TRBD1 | CASRLDRHSMETQYF | TGTGCCAGCAGACTGGACAGGCACAGCATGGAGACCCAGTACTTC
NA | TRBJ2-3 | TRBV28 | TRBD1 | CASRSPGQGATDTQYF | TGTGCCAGCAGATCTCCGGGACAGGGGGCGACAGATACGCAGTATTTT
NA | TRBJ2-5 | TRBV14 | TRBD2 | CASSREAGGMETQYF | TGTGCCAGCAGCCGAGAAGCGGGGGGGATGGAGACCCAGTACTTC
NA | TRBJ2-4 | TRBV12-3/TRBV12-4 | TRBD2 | CASSLTSWENIQYF | TGTGCCAGCAGTCTGACTAGCTGGGAAAACATTCAGTACTTC
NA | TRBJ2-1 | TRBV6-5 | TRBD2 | CASGRGLGDEQFF | TGTGCCAGCGGCAGGGGACTAGGGGATGAGCAGTTCTTC
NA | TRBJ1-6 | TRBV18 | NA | CASSQQGYNSPLHF | TGTGCCAGCTCACAACAGGGTTATAATTCACCCCTCCACTTT
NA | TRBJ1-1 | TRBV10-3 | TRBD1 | CAIKGQATEAFF | TGTGCCATCAAGGGACAGGCCACTGAAGCTTTCTTT
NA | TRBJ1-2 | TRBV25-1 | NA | CATSPGTDLYGYTF | TGTGCCACCTCCCCGGGCACAGATCTCTATGGCTACACCTTC
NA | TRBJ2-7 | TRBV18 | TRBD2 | CASSPGGLVSYEQYF | TGTGCCAGCTCACCAGGGGGACTAGTTTCCTACGAGCAGTACTTC
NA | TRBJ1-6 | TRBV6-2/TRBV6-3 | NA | CASSEANSPLHF | TGTGCCAGCAGTGAGGCTAATTCACCCCTCCACTTT
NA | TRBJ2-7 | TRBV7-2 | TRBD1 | CASSRRTGGPYEQYF | TGTGCCAGCAGCCGTCGGACAGGGGGGCCCTACGAGCAGTACTTC
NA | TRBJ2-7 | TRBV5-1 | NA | CASSFERIYYEQYF | TGCGCCAGCAGCTTTGAAAGGATTTACTACGAGCAGTACTTC
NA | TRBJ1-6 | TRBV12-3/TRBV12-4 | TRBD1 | CASSSTGVSPLHF | TGTGCCAGCAGTTCCACAGGGGTGTCACCCCTCCACTTT
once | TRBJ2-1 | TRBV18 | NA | CASSPPMGNEQFF | TGTGCCAGCTCACCACCGATGGGGAATGAGCAGTTCTTC
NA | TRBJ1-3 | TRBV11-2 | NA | CASSPLSYTIYF | TGTGCCAGCAGCCCGCTTAGCTACACCATATATTTT
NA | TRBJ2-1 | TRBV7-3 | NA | CASSYNPGTHYNEQFF | TGTGCCAGCAGCTATAACCCCGGGACCCATTACAATGAGCAGTTCTTC
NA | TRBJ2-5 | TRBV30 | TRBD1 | CAWRSKGAGETQYF | TGTGCCTGGAGATCAAAGGGGGCAGGGGAGACCCAGTACTTC
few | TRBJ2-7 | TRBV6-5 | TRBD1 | CASSRTGEGEQYF | TGTGCCAGCAGCCGGACAGGGGAGGGCGAGCAGTACTTC
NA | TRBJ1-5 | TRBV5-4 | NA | CASSLGQRQPQHF | TGTGCCAGCAGCTTAGGACAGAGACAGCCCCAGCATTTT
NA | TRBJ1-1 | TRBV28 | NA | CASKPRRYNTEAFF | TGTGCCAGCAAACCCCGGCGGTACAACACTGAAGCTTTCTTT
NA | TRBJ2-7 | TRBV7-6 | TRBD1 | CASSPGQGGPYEQYF | TGTGCCAGCAGCCCGGGACAGGGGGGCCCCTACGAGCAGTACTTC
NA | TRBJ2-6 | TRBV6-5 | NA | CASSLRVSGANVLTF | TGTGCCAGCAGTTTACGAGTCTCTGGGGCCAACGTCCTGACTTTC
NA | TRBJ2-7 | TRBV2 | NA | CASSEGHPTADEQYF | TGTGCCAGCAGTGAAGGACACCCTACGGCGGACGAGCAGTACTTC
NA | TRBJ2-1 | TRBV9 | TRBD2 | CASSSEAGLSSYNEQFF | TGTGCCAGCAGCTCAGAAGCGGGGCTAAGCTCCTACAATGAGCAGTTCTTC
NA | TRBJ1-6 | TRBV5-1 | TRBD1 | CASSLALPGTANSPLHF | TGCGCCAGCAGCTTGGCACTCCCCGGGACAGCCAATTCACCCCTCCACTTT
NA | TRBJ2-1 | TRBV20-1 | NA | CSAHYPGSDEQFF | TGCAGTGCTCACTACCCGGGCAGCGATGAGCAGTTCTTC
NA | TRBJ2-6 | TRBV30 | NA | CAWRAQGTGANVLTF | TGTGCCTGGAGGGCCCAGGGAACGGGGGCCAACGTCCTGACTTTC